Listed below are T cell receptor beta chains from one sample, sequenced in a study of metastatic and nonmetastatic thyroid tumors. TCRdb redid the clone calls on the PCR reads using MiXCR. The repertoire holds thousands of clones, more than 35% seen once, with roughly a fifth in the top ten. Sequencing was carried out using adjacent normal tissue. Every receptor here comes from a female donor with papillary thyroid cancer or a benign thyroid nodule (not recorded which). Some clones in this sample may be carry-over from other donors' samples. Both conserved end residues are part of each CDR3. A D gene is named only where the DNA matches it firmly. Clone size is stated in some rows and not others, as once, few, many or a class when expanded.

clone_size j_call d_call v_call cdr3_nt cdr3_aa
NA TRBJ2-7 NA TRBV3-1 TGTGCCAGCAGCCAAGGTTTGGAGGACGAGCAGTACTTC CASSQGLEDEQYF
large TRBJ2-7 TRBD1 TRBV2 TGTGCCAGCAGTACCAGACAGGGCGGCTCCTACGAGCAGTACTTC CASSTRQGGSYEQYF
NA TRBJ2-1 NA TRBV5-1 TGCGCCAGCACCCTGGTTCCGGGCCCCGAGCGGCGGTTCTTC CASTLVPGPERRFF
few TRBJ2-7 NA TRBV28 TGTGCCAGCAGTTTGTGGACGGTGGATTACGAGCAGTACTTC CASSLWTVDYEQYF
medium-sized TRBJ2-7 NA TRBV6-2/TRBV6-3 TGTGTCAGCAGCCCGGGCCGGGGAACCTACGCCGAGCAGTACTTC CVSSPGRGTYAEQYF
large TRBJ2-5 NA TRBV6-1 TGTGCCAGCAGCCCCGTGTGGGAGACCCAGTACTTC CASSPVWETQYF
NA TRBJ2-3 NA TRBV3-1 TGTTCCAGCCGGTCCCTCACAGATACGCAGTATTTT CSSRSLTDTQYF
NA TRBJ2-4 NA TRBV20-1 TGCAGTGCTCCCAACTACAAAAAAAGGGACATTCAGTACTTC CSAPNYKKRDIQYF
medium-sized TRBJ1-6 TRBD1 TRBV25-1 TGTGCCAGCACGTTAGGGGGCGCCGAATCACCCCTCCACTTT CASTLGGAESPLHF
NA TRBJ2-7 NA TRBV30 TGTGCCTGGAGTAGTACTACCGGCGAGCAGTACTTC CAWSSTTGEQYF
NA TRBJ1-5 NA TRBV6-1 TGTGCCAGCGACGAACTGGAAGGGGCGCATAGCAATCAGCCACAGCATTTT CASDELEGAHSNQPQHF
few TRBJ1-1 NA TRBV6-6 TGTGCTAGCAGTTACAGGGTGAACACTGAAGCTTTCTTT CASSYRVNTEAFF
NA TRBJ1-2 NA TRBV6-5 TGTGCCAGCAGTTCGGGTTTCAACTATAGCTACACCTTC CASSSGFNYSYTF
NA TRBJ2-2 NA TRBV2 TGTGCCAGCAGTGGACAGGAAGACAACACCGGGGAGCTGTTTTTT CASSGQEDNTGELFF
NA TRBJ2-7 TRBD1 TRBV5-1 TGCGCCAGCAGCGAGGGACAGGGGTTTTACGAGCAGTACTTC CASSEGQGFYEQYF
medium-sized TRBJ2-5 NA TRBV20-1 TGCAGTGCTCCTGTACCGGGACGCCCAGAGACCCAGTACTTC CSAPVPGRPETQYF
NA TRBJ1-5 NA TRBV6-1 TGTGCCAGCAGTGTGGACATATTCCATCAGCCCCAGCATTTT CASSVDIFHQPQHF
NA TRBJ2-7 NA TRBV27 TGTGCCAGCAGTTTTTCTCATACAGGGATAGTATCCTACGAGCAGTACTTC CASSFSHTGIVSYEQYF
NA TRBJ1-2 NA TRBV28 TGTGCCAGCAAACTCGGTGGGCAGGGGAGTAGCTATGGCTACACCTTC CASKLGGQGSSYGYTF
NA TRBJ1-6 NA TRBV5-1 TGCGCCAGCAGCGGGTCGGGGGGTAATTCACCCCTCCACTTT CASSGSGGNSPLHF
NA TRBJ1-1 NA TRBV10-1 TGCGCCAGCAAAAGACAGGTCGATGATGAAGCTTTCTTT CASKRQVDDEAFF
medium-sized TRBJ2-6 TRBD2 TRBV30 TGTGCCTGGACGGGGGGGGTCGGGGGGGCCAACGTCCTGACTTTC CAWTGGVGGANVLTF
NA TRBJ2-7 NA TRBV11-2 TGTGCCAGCAGCCCCGGGACACTTTTCGAGCAGTACTTC CASSPGTLFEQYF
large TRBJ2-3 NA TRBV6-5 TGTGCCAGCAGTTACGAGGGCGGGACCGATACGCAGTATTTT CASSYEGGTDTQYF
medium-sized TRBJ1-2 TRBD1 TRBV5-5 TGTGCCAGCAGCCACCCGGGGGACAGGGCCAGCTACACCTTC CASSHPGDRASYTF
large TRBJ2-7 NA TRBV7-2 TGTGCCAGCAGCTTATGGGTCGCGAGCTCCTACGAGCAGTACTTC CASSLWVASSYEQYF
few TRBJ1-6 NA TRBV6-1 TGTGCCAGCAGTCGGAATTCACCCCTCCACTTT CASSRNSPLHF
few TRBJ1-6 TRBD1 TRBV12-3/TRBV12-4 TGTGCCAGCGCAAGACAGGGAGGCAATTCACCCCTCCACTTT CASARQGGNSPLHF
NA TRBJ1-2 NA TRBV12-3/TRBV12-4 TGTGCCAGCAGTGCACGAGGCGGGGGCTATGGCTACACCTTC CASSARGGGYGYTF
few TRBJ1-2 NA TRBV6-1 TGTGCCAGCAGGCAGGGTTTTAACTATGGCTACACCTTC CASRQGFNYGYTF
NA TRBJ2-7 NA TRBV28 TGTGCCAGCAGCGGGTCAGACAGGAGCTCCTACGAGCAGTACTTC CASSGSDRSSYEQYF
NA TRBJ1-1 NA TRBV7-6 TGTGCCAGCAGACGGGACACCTACCCGAACACTGAAGCTTTCTTT CASRRDTYPNTEAFF
few TRBJ2-2 NA TRBV6-2/TRBV6-3 TGTGCCAGCACCCCGACAATCGGGATCGGGGAGCTGTTTTTT CASTPTIGIGELFF
few TRBJ2-7 TRBD2 TRBV6-5 TGTGCCAGCAGTTACTCCTGGACTAGCGTGGACTACGAGCAGTACTTC CASSYSWTSVDYEQYF
NA TRBJ2-7 TRBD2 TRBV5-1 TGCGCCAGCAGCTTGGACGGGAGGAGCGAGCAGTACTTC CASSLDGRSEQYF
large TRBJ2-7 NA TRBV6-6 TGTGCCAGCAGTTACTCGCTTCGCGGCGGAAAATACGAGCAGTACTTC CASSYSLRGGKYEQYF
NA TRBJ2-1 NA TRBV27 TGTGCCAGTTCCTACGGGAGTAGGCAGTTCTTC CASSYGSRQFF
medium-sized TRBJ1-1 NA TRBV5-1 TGCGCCAGCAAGTGGATGGGGAACACTGAAGCTTTCTTT CASKWMGNTEAFF
many TRBJ2-1 NA TRBV6-1 TGTGCCAGCAGTGCTAGCAGCTCCTACAATGAGCAGTTCTTC CASSASSSYNEQFF
large TRBJ2-5 TRBD1 TRBV2 TGTGCCAGCAGTGAGGGACAGGGGGCCCGGGTAACCCAGTACTTC CASSEGQGARVTQYF
large TRBJ1-6 TRBD1 TRBV2 TGTGCCAGCAGGGAATTCAGGGGGGCTAATTCACCCCTCCACTTT CASREFRGANSPLHF
few TRBJ2-7 NA TRBV6-1 TGTGCCAGCAGTGAAGGCAGGGACGAGCAGTACTTC CASSEGRDEQYF
few TRBJ1-3 NA TRBV4-1 TGCGCCAGCAGCCGGCAGACGACCTTCTCTGGAAACACCATATATTTT CASSRQTTFSGNTIYF
few TRBJ2-5 NA TRBV11-3 TGTGCCAGCAGCTTAACCAAGGGAGAGACCCAGTACTTC CASSLTKGETQYF
large TRBJ1-5 NA TRBV12-3/TRBV12-4 TGTGCCAGCAGCCGAGACAGTTCCGATCAGCCCCAGCATTTT CASSRDSSDQPQHF
NA TRBJ1-5 TRBD1 TRBV6-1 TGTGCCAGTAGCCCTACAGGGGGTGGGAGCAATCAGCCCCAGCATTTT CASSPTGGGSNQPQHF
NA TRBJ2-7 TRBD1 TRBV20-1 TGCAGTGCTAGGGGCCCGACAGGGCGAGCCTACGAGCAGTACTTC CSARGPTGRAYEQYF
NA TRBJ1-4 TRBD1 TRBV20-1 TGCAGTGCTACCAGGGACAGCGGTACTAATGAAAAACTGTTTTTT CSATRDSGTNEKLFF
NA TRBJ2-1 NA TRBV12-3/TRBV12-4 TGTGCCAGCAGTTTGGGGGGGGGCGGGAGAGTCTACAATGAGCAGTTCTTC CASSLGGGGRVYNEQFF
NA TRBJ1-1 NA TRBV6-1 TGTGCCAGCAGTGAAATCCGCAGAGGCCCCGAAGCTTTCTTT CASSEIRRGPEAFF
NA TRBJ1-1 NA TRBV30 TGTGCCTGCAGACAGCGGACTGAAGCTTTCTTT CACRQRTEAFF
NA TRBJ1-2 TRBD1 TRBV6-5 TGTGCCAGCGTTGACGGGGACAGGTTAATAATCTATGGCTACACCTTC CASVDGDRLIIYGYTF